These T cell receptor beta chains were read from a single sample in a study of T-cell reconstitution after alpha-beta-depleted transplantation in children. TCRdb reprocessed the PCR reads via MiXCR and lists one record per CDR3 protein. The data hold about 500,000 distinct CDR3 sequences, with over 25% observed a single time. The sample consisted of PBMCs from the stem cell graft donor, taken from the stem cell graft. The source of these receptors is a human donor who donated a stem cell graft to a child with aplastic anemia. Both conserved end residues are part of each CDR3. The order of the fields is CDR3 length, V gene, CDR3 protein.

>16|TRBV28
CASARPGTGFIGELFF
>14|TRBV6-1
CASGLRVNTGELFF
>15|TRBV6-1
CASRDRGATNEKLFF
>16|TRBV12-3/TRBV12-4
CASSLVGRAGGNEQFF
>16|TRBV5-4
CASSLVRGGYQETQYF
>12|TRBV24-1
CATRGPSYEQYF
>19|TRBV14
CASSQDGKIQGASTDTQYF
>12|TRBV6-6
CASLVLGQPQHF
>12|TRBV12-3/TRBV12-4
CASRLMNIEAFF
>12|TRBV20-1
CSADLGYYGYTF
>15|TRBV7-2
CASSPIGTPLYEQYF
>14|TRBV29-1
CSVEPSGVYNEQFF
>14|TRBV20-1
CSARDYRGGNGYTF
>16|TRBV7-9
CASSLKLAGGDNEQFF